This TCR beta chain was profiled in a study of cytomegalovirus exposure and HLA in healthy donors. Study-wide points: The listing of approximately 160 TCR beta chains classed them as cytomegalovirus-associated.

A note on this clone: The antigen remains undetermined.

Germline CDR1 and CDR2: SGHRS and YFSETQ. Trimming pared 4 bases from V and 4 bases from J, leaving 20 bases between. The CDR3 extends over 17 amino acids. This table comes from immunoSEQ multiplex PCR, and its TCRdb copy is limited to in-frame clones, with some not included. In the table there are over 35,000 clones, just under 95% of which are singletons. V and J are TRBV5-1 and TRBJ1-4, with D perhaps TRBD1 (5 bases). Source material: PBMCs. This TCR came from a man aged 18 to 30 in good health and CMV-seronegative. The CDR3 region has the DNA TGCGCCAGCAGCCTCGGGACTCACAGCCTGATTAATGAAAAACTGTTTTTT. It is translated as CASSLGTHSLINEKLFF.